This T cell receptor beta chain was sequenced for a study of blood T cell repertoires in COVID-19. Background on the study: Samples of COVID-19 (acute and convalescent) were obtained from the United States, Italy and Spain. T cells, B-cell-depleted T cells, or PBMCs supplied cDNA or gDNA.

With respect to this clone: At one end, the junction sequence differs from germline, possibly due to a read error.

In the source study's methods: Estimation of nucleated cell counts was performed using reference gene primer amplification. Repertoires were generated with immunoSEQ multiplex PCR, while TCRdb's copy carries only in-frame clones and drops some. The DNA gave D and trimming, while V, J and clone size come from that table. This sample has under 250,000 clones; about 86% occur once, and the top ten carry 8.9%. Input material: peripheral blood. The TCR was taken from a man older than 75 with acute or convalescent COVID-19.

The DNA for the CDR3 is TGCGCCAGCAGCGGTGAGAGTCTAAATCCCTTTTTT. As protein: CASSGESLNPFF. The chain is built from TRBV5-1 and TRBJ1-1; D gene unclear. CDR1 SGHRS and CDR2 YFSETQ come from the germline V gene. CDR3 length: 12 residues.